The sequence of this T cell receptor beta chain was determined in a study of Ad26.COV2.S vaccination and SARS-CoV-2 variants. About the study: Once or twice, 56 days apart, Ad26.COV2.S was delivered intramuscularly. Study-level findings and limits: The analyses of TCR breadth and depth may have understated the size of total T cell responses.

The CDR3 covers 16 residues. V lost 4 bases to trimming and J lost 4 bases, with 16 bases between them. CDR1 is MDHEN and CDR2 is SYDVKM in the germline V gene. Of note for this clone: The antigen is not known.

The treatment denotes: approximately 18 received Ad26.COV2.S at low or high dose, single or two shots; about five received placebo; per-sample allocation not given. Collection of samples fell on day 63 after the first vaccine or placebo injection. Within Boston, the person who donated was an adult of 18-55 years. It was Wuhan-strain SARS-CoV-2 spike that the Ad26 vaccine vector expressed. Libraries were prepared by immunoSEQ multiplex PCR; TCRdb keeps only in-frame clonotypes and omits some of them. The sample lists some 480,000 clones; approximately 90% were seen once. The material was peripheral blood, obtained in a trial of Ad26.COV2.S vaccine versus placebo. The sequence was collected from a person aged 18-65 years who received the Ad26.COV2.S COVID-19 vaccine or a placebo. The V and J genes are TRBV28 and TRBJ1-4; TRBD1 is a possible D gene (6 bases). CDR3 nucleotide sequence: TGTGCCAGCAGTTCATCCGGACAGACTTATAATGAAAAACTGTTTTTT. As protein: CASSSSGQTYNEKLFF.